These 15 T cell receptor beta chains were all obtained from the same sample, sequenced in a study of blood T cell repertoires in COVID-19. Produced via immunoSEQ multiplex PCR; TCRdb's table is partial and in-frame only. The sample holds about 130,000 clones; approximately 80% are singletons and the top ten take approximately 2%. Sequences were obtained from peripheral blood. The receptors derive from an older man with acute or convalescent COVID-19.

Worth noting for this clone: The sample holds other DNA sequences that translate to the same CDR3. The rearrangement joins TRBV27 to TRBJ2-5; 7 positions match TRBD2. V was clipped by 3 bases and J by 5 bases; unmatched bases: 3. Per the germline V gene, CDR1 is MNHEY and CDR2 is SMNVEV (reference sequence). There are 13 residues in the CDR3. CDR3 loop: CASSFGGRETQYF. CDR3 DNA sequence: TGTGCCAGCAGTTTCGGGGGGAGGGAGACCCAGTACTTC.

The gene calls are TRBV12-3 or TRBV12-4 and TRBJ1-2; 7 nucleotides align to TRBD1. V was pared by 7 bases and J by 5 bases, with 7 bases of the junction left unmatched. The CDR3 is made up of 13 amino acids. The CDR3 protein is CASTRQGRYGYTF. DNA for the CDR3: TGTGCCAGCACCCGACAGGGCAGGTATGGCTACACCTTC.

V and J are TRBV6-8 and TRBJ1-4; D is unresolved. Between the trimmed V and J ends, which lost 6 bases and 5 bases, there was a span of 13 bases. Germline assignment: CDR1 MNHGY and CDR2 SAAAGT. The CDR3 consists of 14 residues. The CDR3 coding sequence is TGTGCCAGCAGAGACGAGGGTCTAAATGAAAAACTGTTTTTT. It encodes CASRDEGLNEKLFF.

The chain uses TRBV19 and TRBJ2-1; 7 nucleotides match TRBD2. The CDR3 consists of 15 residues. J lost 4 bases, V lost 3 bases, and 6 bases had no gene match. Germline values: CDR1 LNHDA, CDR2 SQIVND (reference sequence). Here the CDR3 DNA reads TGTGCCAGTAGTATCCCGGCGGGGGTATACAATGAGCAGTTCTTC. Its protein product is CASSIPAGVYNEQFF.

The chain is built from TRBV13 and TRBJ2-4; tentatively, D is TRBD2 (5 bases). This CDR3 is built from 12 residues. With 5 bases removed from V and 3 bases from J, the gap between germline ends came to 5 bases. Germline V gene data show CDR1 as PRHDT and CDR2 as FYEKMQ (reference sequence). The CDR3 reads CASSTSKNIQYF. The CDR3, as DNA: TGTGCCAGCAGCACTAGCAAAAACATTCAGTACTTC.

The chain links TRBV5-1 to TRBJ2-2, with 9 nucleotides matching TRBD2. J gave up 6 bases and V 4 bases, and 10 bases lay outside the gene matches. This CDR3 has 16 residues. Germline V CDR1 and CDR2: SGHRS, YFSETQ. The CDR3 nucleotides are TGCGCCAGCAGCACCTCCGTGCGGGGGGGGGCCGGGGAGCTGTTTTTT. Translated: CASSTSVRGGAGELFF.

This clone was observed a handful of times. J is TRBJ1-2 and V is TRBV9, with TRBD1 as a possible D gene (6 bases). The germline gives CDR1 SGDLS, CDR2 YYNGEE. Trimming removed 0 bases from V and 4 bases from J, with 13 bases in between. The CDR3 loop spans 15 amino acids. CDR3 amino acids: CASSVGGGAGYGYTF. CDR3 in DNA: TGTGCCAGCAGCGTAGGCGGGGGCGCGGGCTATGGCTACACCTTC.

This clone has a handful of counts. One end of the junction is discordant with germline, which a read error may explain. The rearrangement uses TRBV7-7 and TRBJ2-7; weak D call: TRBD2 (6 bases). CDR1 SSHAT and CDR2 FNYEAQ come from the germline V gene (reference sequence). The CDR3 has 15 residues. CDR3 nucleotide sequence: TGTGCTAGCAGCTTGGGGTTTGGGAGGTCCTACGAGCAGTACTTC. This translates into CASSLGFGRSYEQYF.

The V and J genes are TRBV6-5 and TRBJ2-7; TRBD2 aligns across 8 bases. Germline loops: CDR1 MNHEY, CDR2 SVGAGI. The CDR3 length is 15 residues. V shed 7 bases, J shed 0 bases, and the junction held 8 bases outside the gene matches. CDR3 region: CASTPLGGGSYEQYF. The CDR3 DNA reads as TGTGCCAGCACCCCCCTCGGGGGGGGCTCCTACGAGCAGTACTTC.

V is TRBV18 and J is TRBJ2-6; D call uncertain. The germline CDR1 and CDR2 sequences are KGHSH and LQKENI. The CDR3 loop spans 15 amino acids. Trimming stripped 3 bases from V and 2 bases from J, with 8 bases between. CDR3 residues: CASSPKSAGANVLTF. The CDR3 DNA is TGTGCCAGCTCACCGAAGAGTGCTGGGGCCAACGTCCTGACTTTC.

The chain uses TRBV11-2 and TRBJ2-3, with TRBD1 matching over 9 bases. Germline V gene data show CDR1 as SGHAT and CDR2 as FQNNGV. The CDR3 extends over 16 amino acids. V trimming: 5 bases; J trimming: 0 bases; junction bases outside the gene matches: 6. The CDR3 protein is CASSIQGATSTDTQYF. CDR3 nucleotide sequence: TGTGCCAGCAGCATACAGGGGGCCACTAGCACAGATACGCAGTATTTT.

In this sample, this clone turned up a few times. The chain couples TRBV30 to TRBJ1-5, with 10 bases matching TRBD1. Germline CDR1 and CDR2: GTSNPN and SVGIG (reference sequence). V lost 2 bases to trimming and J lost 5 bases; unmatched junction nucleotides: 6. CDR3 length: 15 amino acids. CDR3 protein: CAWSLRDRGYQPQHF. For the CDR3, the DNA is TGTGCCTGGAGTTTACGGGACAGGGGCTATCAGCCCCAGCATTTT.

J is TRBJ1-6 and V is TRBV19; 9 bases map to TRBD1. Germline V gives CDR1 LNHDA, CDR2 SQIVND (reference sequence). Trimming cost V 7 bases and J 8 bases; bases outside gene matches: 9. CDR3 length equals 15 residues. CDR3 bases: TGTGCCAGTAAGATGGGACAGGGTGTGGATTCACCCCTCCACTTT. Its translation is CASKMGQGVDSPLHF. The complete variable domain, with remaining parts taken from reference TRBV19 and TRBJ1-6, reads DGGITQSPKYLFRKEGQNVTLSCEQNLNHDAMYWYRQDPGQGLRLIYYSQIVNDFQKGDIAEGYSVSREKKESFPLTVTSAQKNPTAFYLCASKMGQGVDSPLHFGNGTRLTVT.

This chain links TRBV10-3 with TRBJ2-5; 9 bases are a match to TRBD1. The ends lost 5 bases at V and 1 base at J; junction bases unmatched: 5. The CDR3 spans 15 residues. CDR1 is ENHRY and CDR2 is SYGVKD in the germline V gene. CDR3 in amino acids: CAISRDRVLQETQYF. The CDR3 region has the DNA TGTGCCATCAGTCGGGACAGGGTCCTCCAAGAGACCCAGTACTTC.

V and J are TRBV19 and TRBJ2-2; 8 bases align to TRBD2. The CDR3 consists of 16 residues. Germline-derived CDR1 and CDR2 are LNHDA and SQIVND (reference sequence). The ends lost 1 base at V and 1 base at J; junction bases unmatched: 2. The CDR3 loop reads CASSIGGLGNTGELFF. CDR3 in DNA: TGTGCCAGTAGTATAGGGGGACTAGGGAACACCGGGGAGCTGTTTTTT.